These 13 T cell receptor beta chains originate from one sample sequenced in a study of T cell responses to AZD1222 COVID-19 vaccine. Some clones are missing from TCRdb's copy, which holds only in-frame ones; the method was immunoSEQ multiplex PCR. The table lists fewer than 150,000 clones, roughly 90% of them singletons. Material: peripheral blood, obtained on day 0 of AZD1222 vaccination. Source of these receptors: an adult in good health.

This clone was seen a single time. V is TRBV5-1 and J is TRBJ2-5; 7 bases are shared with TRBD1. Germline V lookup: CDR1 SGHRS, CDR2 YFSETQ. The CDR3 is 14 amino acids. The V gene end was trimmed by 0 bases and the J gene end by 1 base; junction bases not matched to a gene: 0. The CDR3 is CASSLGTGQETQYF. CDR3 nucleotide sequence: TGCGCCAGCAGCTTGGGGACAGGCCAAGAGACCCAGTACTTC.

This rearrangement joins TRBV27 to TRBJ2-5; D call uncertain. CDR1 and CDR2 from the germline V gene are MNHEY and SMNVEV (reference sequence). The germline V and J ends were trimmed by 3 bases and 5 bases, with 4 bases remaining between them. CDR3 size: 11 residues. The CDR3 coding sequence is TGTGCCAGCAGTTTCTGGGAGACCCAGTACTTC. The encoded protein is CASSFWETQYF.

The rearrangement links TRBV5-1 to TRBJ1-2; no clear D. The CDR3 is made up of 14 amino acids. V was shortened by 0 bases and J by 2 bases, with 8 bases between the two germline ends. CDR1 is SGHRS and CDR2 is YFSETQ in the germline V gene. The CDR3 region is CASSLAEANYGYTF. The CDR3 DNA follows: TGCGCCAGCAGCTTGGCGGAGGCCAACTATGGCTACACCTTC.

The chain couples TRBV5-6 to TRBJ1-2, with D uncertain. Germline values: CDR1 SGHDT, CDR2 YYEEEE. V lost 1 base, J lost 8 bases, and 21 bases lay in between. There are 16 residues in the CDR3. CDR3 bases: TGTGCCAGCAGCTTGAGTTCGACTCCCTTCATGGGCGGCTACACCTTC. Translated: CASSLSSTPFMGGYTF.

The chain links TRBV19 to TRBJ2-1; D is possibly TRBD1 or TRBD2 (6 bases each). Germline V gene sequence: CDR1 LNHDA, CDR2 SQIVND (reference sequence). Trimming took off 3 bases at V and 4 bases at J, with 13 bases between the two ends. The CDR3 runs to 15 residues. This CDR3 is CASSMAGGLYNEQFF. The CDR3 coding sequence is TGTGCCAGTAGTATGGCCGGGGGCTTGTACAATGAGCAGTTCTTC.

J is TRBJ1-3 and V is TRBV7-6; the match to TRBD1 covers 7 bases. V shed 5 bases, J shed 4 bases, and the junction held 8 bases outside the gene matches. Germline CDR1 is SGHVS and CDR2 is FNYEAQ. The CDR3 sequence is 15 residues long. CDR3 residues: CASSPWDSLGNTIYF. The CDR3 nucleotides are TGTGCCAGCAGCCCCTGGGACAGTCTGGGAAACACCATATATTTT.

V usage is TRBV5-1 and J usage is TRBJ1-2; D is unclear. Germline V gene sequence: CDR1 SGHRS, CDR2 YFSETQ. Trimming pared 4 bases from V and 1 base from J, leaving 17 bases between. The CDR3 is 16 residues long. The CDR3 is CASSPYPAVVNYGYTF. CDR3 DNA sequence: TGCGCCAGCAGCCCCTACCCGGCGGTTGTTAACTATGGCTACACCTTC.

The gene calls are TRBV27 and TRBJ2-1; possible D gene TRBD1, 5 bases. The length of the CDR3 is 14 residues. Germline V gives CDR1 MNHEY, CDR2 SMNVEV (reference sequence). Trimming shortened V by 3 bases and J by 8 bases, and 14 bases separated the two germline ends. CDR3 residues: CASSFGPPRDEQFF. The CDR3 DNA reads as TGTGCCAGCAGTTTCGGCCCTCCCAGGGATGAGCAGTTCTTC.

The rearrangement joins TRBV7-9 to TRBJ1-2; D is unclear. Trimming took off 5 bases at V and 3 bases at J, with 19 bases between the two ends. Germline-derived CDR1 and CDR2 are SEHNR and FQNEAQ (reference sequence). This CDR3 spans 16 amino acids. CDR3 coding DNA: TGTGCCAGCAGCACCACCCGCCAGGCGTCCTACTATGGCTACACCTTC. The encoded protein is CASSTTRQASYYGYTF.

The chain joins TRBV12-2 to TRBJ1-2; TRBD1 is taken as the D call from the table, unchecked against the DNA. TRBV12-2 is shown as a pseudogene. The CDR3 covers 17 residues. The CDR3 DNA is TGTGCAAGTCGCTCCCCTAGGGGGATCGCTACTAACTATGGCTACACCTTC. Translation gives CASRSPRGIATNYGYTF.

The chain is built from TRBV5-1 and TRBJ2-7; TRBD2 agrees at 7 bases. The germline V gene encodes CDR1 SGHRS and CDR2 YFSETQ. The CDR3 extends over 14 amino acids. The J segment lost 5 bases and the V segment lost 0 bases, leaving 5 bases of the junction unmatched. CDR3 DNA sequence: TGCGCCAGCAGCTTGGGGGCGGGAGTCAACGAGCAGTACTTC. It encodes CASSLGAGVNEQYF.

The chain joins TRBV28 to TRBJ1-2, with a possible D match to TRBD1 (5 bases). Germline V gene lookup returns CDR1 MDHEN and CDR2 SYDVKM. Trimming took 5 bases from V and 5 from J, leaving 21 bases between them. The CDR3 sequence is 16 residues long. CDR3 bases: TGTGCCAGCAGTAACCTCAAGGGGAGACGGGGGTATGGCTACACCTTC. It specifies CASSNLKGRRGYGYTF.

J is TRBJ2-4 and V is TRBV10-1; D is perhaps TRBD1 (5 bases). Germline CDR1 reads WNHNN; CDR2 reads SYGVQD (reference sequence). V lost 2 bases and J 0 bases, leaving 8 bases between the germline ends. This CDR3 contains 15 residues. The CDR3 loop reads CASSEKTAAKNIQYF. In DNA form, the CDR3 reads TGCGCCAGCAGTGAGAAGACAGCAGCCAAAAACATTCAGTACTTC.